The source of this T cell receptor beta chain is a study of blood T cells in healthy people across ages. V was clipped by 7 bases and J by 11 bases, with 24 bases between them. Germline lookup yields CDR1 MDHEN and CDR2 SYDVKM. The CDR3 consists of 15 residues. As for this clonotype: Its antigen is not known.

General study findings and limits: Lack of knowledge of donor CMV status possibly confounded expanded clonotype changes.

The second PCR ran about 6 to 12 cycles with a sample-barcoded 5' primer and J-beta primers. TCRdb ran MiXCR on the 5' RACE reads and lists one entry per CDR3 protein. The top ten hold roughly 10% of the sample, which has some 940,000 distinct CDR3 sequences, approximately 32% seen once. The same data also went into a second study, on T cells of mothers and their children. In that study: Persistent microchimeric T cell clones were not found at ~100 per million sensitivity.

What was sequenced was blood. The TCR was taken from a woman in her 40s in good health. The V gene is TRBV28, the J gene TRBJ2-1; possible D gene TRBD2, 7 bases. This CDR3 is CASTPERGEGEKQFF. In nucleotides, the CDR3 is TGTGCCAGCACCCCAGAGAGGGGGGAGGGAGAGAAGCAGTTCTTC.